This is a list of T cell receptor beta chains from one sample in a study of blood T cell repertoires in COVID-19. Sequenced by immunoSEQ multiplex PCR; TCRdb stores in-frame clones only, minus some. There are more than 110,000 clones in the sample; about 88% occur only once, and approximately 5.4% lies in the top ten. The sequenced material came from peripheral blood. These receptors were taken from a human donor in a cohort sampled during active COVID-19. CDR3s include the opening cysteine and the closing phenylalanine or tryptophan. D genes are given only for firm matches. Expanded clones get a size class; other rows say once, few or many, or leave the size out.

V gene	D gene	clone size	CDR3 length	J gene	CDR3 protein	CDR3 DNA
TRBV9	.	.	14	TRBJ2-5	CASSVSSRKETQYF	TGTGCCAGCAGCGTATCATCTAGAAAGGAGACCCAGTACTTC
TRBV2	.	few	16	TRBJ1-3	CASSFRTGPSGNTIYF	TGTGCCAGCAGTTTCCGCACAGGGCCCTCTGGAAACACCATATATTTT
TRBV28	TRBD1	.	14	TRBJ1-4	CASSAGTVNEKLFF	TGTGCCAGCAGCGCCGGGACAGTGAATGAAAAACTGTTTTTT
TRBV11-2	TRBD1	.	17	TRBJ2-3	CASSLLRGKSSTDTQYF	TGTGCCAGCAGCCTCCTCAGGGGGAAGTCTAGCACAGATACGCAGTATTTT
TRBV4-1	TRBD2	.	15	TRBJ2-1	CASSPGTSGSDEQFF	TGCGCCAGCAGTCCCGGGACTAGCGGGAGCGATGAGCAGTTCTTC
TRBV19	TRBD1	few	17	TRBJ1-3	CASSSPGQAISGNTIYF	TGTGCCAGTAGTTCCCCCGGACAGGCCATCTCTGGAAACACCATATATTTT
TRBV27	.	.	13	TRBJ1-5	CASSLLVDQPQHF	TGTGCCAGCAGTTTATTGGTAGATCAGCCCCAGCATTTT
TRBV7-8	TRBD2	.	16	TRBJ2-2	CASSLGPREGPGELFF	TGTGCCAGCAGCTTAGGTCCCCGGGAGGGCCCCGGGGAGCTGTTTTTT
TRBV28	TRBD1	.	17	TRBJ1-3	CASSYPPGQVTGNTIYF	TGTGCCAGCAGTTACCCTCCGGGACAGGTAACTGGAAACACCATATATTTT
TRBV10-2	.	many	12	TRBJ2-7	CASPPQGYEQYF	TGCGCCAGCCCCCCGCAGGGCTACGAGCAGTACTTC
TRBV7-9	TRBD2	.	18	TRBJ2-2	CASSFSAGGPRNTGELFF	TGTGCCAGCAGCTTTTCGGCGGGAGGGCCGAGGAACACCGGGGAGCTGTTTTTT
TRBV7-8	.	.	13	TRBJ2-1	CASSLAVIREQFF	TGTGCCAGCAGCTTAGCGGTAATACGGGAGCAGTTCTTC
TRBV7-7	.	.	16	TRBJ2-1	CASSSNAGASFDEQFF	TGTGCCAGCAGCTCTAACGCGGGGGCCTCATTCGATGAGCAGTTCTTC
TRBV7-3	TRBD1	.	16	TRBJ2-3	CASSLSGTQGADTQYF	TGTGCCAGCAGCTTAAGTGGGACGCAGGGGGCAGATACGCAGTATTTT
TRBV14	.	.	15	TRBJ1-6	CASSKQGSYNSPLHF	TGTGCCAGCAGCAAACAGGGCTCCTATAATTCACCCCTCCACTTT
TRBV5-8	TRBD2	few	16	TRBJ2-1	CASNLVGLAGDNEQFF	TGTGCCAGCAACCTCGTGGGGCTAGCGGGGGACAATGAGCAGTTCTTC
TRBV6-1	.	.	13	TRBJ2-5	CASSEVRRETQYF	TGTGCCAGCAGTGAAGTACGGCGGGAGACCCAGTACTTC
TRBV19	.	.	13	TRBJ2-7	CASSINSNYEQYF	TGTGCCAGTAGTATAAACTCCAACTACGAGCAGTACTTC
TRBV3-1/TRBV3-2	.	.	20	TRBJ1-2	CASSHKMGLIRTNDKGGYTF	TGTGCCAGCAGCCACAAGATGGGCCTAATCAGGACTAACGATAAGGGGGGCTACACCTTC
TRBV19	TRBD2	.	19	TRBJ2-2	CASRQTSGSQSANTGELFF	TGTGCCAGTAGGCAGACTAGCGGGAGCCAGTCCGCGAACACCGGGGAGCTGTTTTTT
TRBV3-1/TRBV3-2	.	.	14	TRBJ2-3	CASSQDGRTDTQYF	TGTGCCAGCAGCCAAGATGGGAGAACAGATACGCAGTATTTT
TRBV7-9	TRBD1	few	14	TRBJ2-7	CASSFDRGQYEQYF	TGTGCCAGCAGCTTTGACAGGGGGCAGTACGAGCAGTACTTC
TRBV7-9	.	.	13	TRBJ2-2	CASSPRYTGELFF	TGTGCCAGCAGCCCTAGATACACCGGGGAGCTGTTTTTT
TRBV16	TRBD2	.	14	TRBJ2-1	CASSLAGGRDEQFF	TGTGCCAGCAGCCTAGCGGGGGGCCGGGATGAGCAGTTCTTC
TRBV5-4	TRBD2	.	17	TRBJ2-5	CASSLFVGGPKGETQYF	TGTGCCAGCAGCTTGTTCGTGGGAGGGCCTAAGGGGGAGACCCAGTACTTC
TRBV28	TRBD2	.	16	TRBJ2-5	CASSLRQTGTRETQYF	TGTGCCAGCAGTCTTAGACAAACCGGGACTAGAGAGACCCAGTACTTC
TRBV5-4	TRBD1	.	13	TRBJ1-2	CASSWTGTVDYTF	TGTGCCAGCAGCTGGACAGGGACGGTTGACTACACCTTC
TRBV9	.	.	14	TRBJ2-5	CASSSRTSQETQYF	TGTGCCAGCAGCTCTCGTACTTCCCAAGAGACCCAGTACTTC
TRBV5-4	TRBD1	once	16	TRBJ1-2	CASSQTGTGANYGYTF	TGTGCCAGCAGCCAAACCGGGACAGGGGCTAACTATGGCTACACCTTC
TRBV28	TRBD2	.	15	TRBJ2-4	CASNSEAGLGNIQYF	TGTGCCAGCAACTCCGAAGCGGGGCTTGGGAACATTCAGTACTTC
TRBV7-3	.	.	14	TRBJ2-4	CASSLVPGGNIQYF	TGTGCCAGCAGCTTAGTTCCCGGGGGAAACATTCAGTACTTC
TRBV5-1	.	.	17	TRBJ2-3	CASSLSRGASSTDTQYF	TGCGCCAGCAGCTTGAGCAGGGGGGCTTCTAGCACAGATACGCAGTATTTT
TRBV30	TRBD2	.	21	TRBJ2-4	CAWSPLLGSSGGASAKNIQYF	TGTGCCTGGAGTCCCCTCCTCGGGTCTAGCGGGGGGGCGTCGGCCAAAAACATTCAGTACTTC
TRBV19	TRBD1	.	15	TRBJ2-4	CATQVGTVSRTIQYF	TGTGCCACCCAAGTTGGGACAGTCTCCAGGACCATTCAGTACTTC
TRBV6-5	.	.	14	TRBJ1-4	CASSRGIDHEKLFF	TGTGCCAGCAGCCGGGGGATAGATCATGAAAAACTGTTTTTT
TRBV3-1/TRBV3-2	.	.	13	TRBJ2-1	CASSQVADNEQFF	TGTGCCAGCAGCCAAGTGGCTGACAATGAGCAGTTCTTC
TRBV7-8	TRBD2	.	17	TRBJ2-2	CASSSGVSGSIAGELFF	TGTGCCAGCAGCTCGGGAGTTAGCGGGAGTATCGCCGGGGAGCTGTTTTTT
TRBV11-3	TRBD2	.	16	TRBJ2-2	CASSPTLAGDTGELFF	TGTGCCAGCAGCCCCACTTTAGCGGGGGACACCGGGGAGCTGTTTTTT
TRBV6-5	.	once	11	TRBJ1-3	CASRYAAGIHF	TGTGCCAGCCGGTACGCGGCAGGGATACATTTT
TRBV28	TRBD1	.	14	TRBJ1-3	CASSSQGVGNTIYF	TGTGCCAGCAGTTCCCAGGGGGTTGGAAACACCATATATTTT
TRBV11-2	.	.	13	TRBJ2-3	CASDRYSTDTQYF	TGTGCCAGCGACAGATACTCCACAGATACGCAGTATTTT
TRBV6-6	TRBD2	once	17	TRBJ2-3	CASSPLTSGGVTDTQYF	TGTGCCAGCAGTCCACTGACTAGCGGGGGAGTCACAGATACGCAGTATTTT
TRBV5-5	.	.	16	TRBJ1-6	CASSLARGRRDSPLHF	TGTGCCAGCAGCTTGGCCAGGGGTCGGCGGGATTCACCCCTCCACTTT
TRBV3-1/TRBV3-2	.	.	14	TRBJ1-1	CASSQAGTNTEAFF	TGTGCCAGCAGCCAAGCAGGAACGAACACTGAAGCTTTCTTT
TRBV7-8	TRBD1	.	13	TRBJ1-1	CASIDRDVTEAFF	TGTGCCAGCATCGACAGGGATGTGACTGAAGCTTTCTTT
TRBV5-1	TRBD2	.	16	TRBJ2-5	CASSKNSGTRRETQYF	TGCGCCAGCAGCAAAAATTCCGGGACTAGAAGAGAGACCCAGTACTTC
TRBV18	.	few	15	TRBJ1-6	CASSPQGRLNSPLHF	TGTGCCAGCTCACCGCAGGGGCGCTTGAATTCACCCCTCCACTTT
TRBV29-1	TRBD1	.	13	TRBJ1-1	CSSDRGQGTEAFF	TGCAGCTCCGACAGGGGGCAGGGCACTGAAGCTTTCTTT
TRBV6-5	.	.	13	TRBJ2-3	CASRTSSGDTQYF	TGTGCCAGCAGAACTAGCTCGGGAGATACGCAGTATTTT
TRBV20-1	.	.	14	TRBJ2-7	CSASLRVGGHEQYF	TGCAGTGCTAGTTTGAGGGTCGGGGGGCACGAGCAGTACTTC
TRBV23-1	.	.	13	TRBJ2-3	CASSQTRELTQYF	TGCGCCAGCAGTCAAACTAGGGAGCTTACGCAGTATTTT
TRBV28	.	.	14	TRBJ1-5	CANSPKQGTQPQHF	TGTGCCAACAGCCCGAAACAGGGCACTCAGCCCCAGCATTTT
TRBV7-2	.	few	14	TRBJ2-1	CASSLESVAGEQFF	TGTGCCAGCAGCTTAGAAAGCGTAGCCGGTGAGCAGTTCTTC
TRBV6-6	.	.	14	TRBJ2-7	CASSFQGQTYEQYF	TGTGCCAGCAGTTTTCAGGGGCAAACCTACGAGCAGTACTTC
TRBV5-8	.	.	14	TRBJ2-7	CASSWGPEGYEQYF	TGTGCCAGCAGCTGGGGGCCTGAGGGCTACGAGCAGTACTTC
TRBV28	.	.	14	TRBJ1-1	CASSRMTVNTEAFF	TGTGCCAGCAGTCGAATGACAGTGAACACTGAAGCTTTCTTT
TRBV4-1	TRBD1	.	14	TRBJ2-7	CASSQDRSSYEQYF	TGCGCCAGCAGCCAGGACAGGTCCTCCTACGAGCAGTACTTC